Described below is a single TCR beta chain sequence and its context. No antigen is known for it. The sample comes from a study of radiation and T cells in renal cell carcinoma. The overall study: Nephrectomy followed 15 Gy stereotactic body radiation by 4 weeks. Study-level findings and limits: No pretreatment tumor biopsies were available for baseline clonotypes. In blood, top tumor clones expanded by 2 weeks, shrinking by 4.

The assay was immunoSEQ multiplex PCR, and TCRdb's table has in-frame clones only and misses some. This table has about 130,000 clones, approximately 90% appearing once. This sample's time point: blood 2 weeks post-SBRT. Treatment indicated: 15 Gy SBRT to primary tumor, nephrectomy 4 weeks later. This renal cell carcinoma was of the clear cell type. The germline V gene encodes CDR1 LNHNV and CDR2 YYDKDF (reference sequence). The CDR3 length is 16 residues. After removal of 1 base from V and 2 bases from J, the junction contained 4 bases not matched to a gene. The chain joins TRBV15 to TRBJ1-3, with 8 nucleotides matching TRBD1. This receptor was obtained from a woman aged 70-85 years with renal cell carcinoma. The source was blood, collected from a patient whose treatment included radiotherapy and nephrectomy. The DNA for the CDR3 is TGTGCCACCAGCAGAGTAGGCAGGGGGCCTGGAAACACCATATATTTT. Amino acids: CATSRVGRGPGNTIYF.